This T cell receptor (beta chain) was recovered during a study of naive and memory T cell subsets. Whole-study results and caveats: In naive cells, over 90% of TCR sequences were seen only once. Clonotypes here are unpaired alpha or beta chain sequences. Naive repertoires, especially CD8, held a few larger clonotypes, possibly memory cells re-expressing CD45RA.

With respect to this clonotype: Its cognate antigen is unknown.

Per the germline V gene, CDR1 is SNHLY and CDR2 is FYNNEI. V shed 9 bases and J shed 3 bases, with 18 bases lying between them. The CDR3 consists of 14 residues. After CD4 positive bead selection, the CD4-negative fraction gave CD8 T cells. Both TRBC1 and TRBC2 were covered by a beta constant-region primer of two equimolar oligonucleotides. Nested alpha and beta constant-region primers with the SP2 primer drove four PCR rounds on ligated cDNA. TCRdb reprocessed the UMI-ligation and nested PCR reads via MiXCR and lists one record per CDR3 protein. This table holds around 83,000 distinct CDR3 sequences, roughly 10% found once.

This chain uses TRBV2 with TRBJ2-7, with D hard to call. The sequence derives from a human donor in good health. Sequencing used naive CD4+ T cells from blood. The DNA of the CDR3 is TGTGCCAGTAATACAGCCGTTACCCTCTACGAGCAGTACTTC. Amino acids: CASNTAVTLYEQYF.